The present TCR beta chain was sequenced within a study of prognosis after radiotherapy for stage I lung cancer. Study information: Concurrent therapy with stereotactic body radiotherapy was received by no patient.

It was by two-round multiplex PCR that TCR beta CDR3 was amplified from genomic DNA. Round one of PCR was performed, and it used primers specific to each TRBV and TRBJ gene. TCRdb called the multiplex PCR reads again in MiXCR, with one record for every CDR3 protein. The table records 14,000 or so distinct CDR3 sequences, 31% of them present only once. V shed 4 bases, J shed 3 bases, and the junction held 5 bases outside the gene matches. Germline V gives CDR1 MRHNA, CDR2 SNTAGT. CDR3 size: 16 residues. This clonotype was picked up many times. The V gene is TRBV6-4, the J gene TRBJ2-7; TRBD2 aligns across 14 bases. The TCR was taken from a donor older than 45 with non-small cell lung cancer. The material sequenced was PBMCs, taken before or after stereotactic body radiation therapy (not recorded which). As DNA, the CDR3 is TGTGCCAGCAGTGCCCCGGGACTAGCGGGGGTCTACGAGCAGTACTTC. Protein sequence: CASSAPGLAGVYEQYF.